This T cell receptor (beta chain) stems from a study of T cell repertoires in ileal Crohn's disease. Background on the study: About half of patients got postoperative therapy: under twelve thiopurines, approximately 17 anti-TNF. Study conclusions and caveats: Clonal expansions were more frequent in active smokers than non-smokers at surgery.

The germline V gene encodes CDR1 SGHVS and CDR2 FQNEAQ. The CDR3 sequence is 16 residues long. V was pared by 5 bases and J by 6 bases, with 9 bases of the junction left unmatched. Turning to this clone: What it recognizes is unknown.

Time point in this sample: inflamed ileum from the surgical specimen. Patients were adults with ileal or ileocolonic Crohn's disease needing resection. The protocol was immunoSEQ multiplex PCR, while the TCRdb copy is restricted to in-frame clones and leaves out a portion. The sample has several thousand clones; approximately 85% are singletons. This chain uses TRBV7-8 with TRBJ1-4, with TRBD1 matching 10 bases. The sequenced sample was ileal tissue. This TCR came from an adult with Crohn's disease. CDR3 nucleotide sequence: TGTGCCAGCAGCGTCGTGGGGGACAGGGGAGATGAAAAACTGTTTTTT. Its translation: CASSVVGDRGDEKLFF. Complete variable domain (other parts from reference TRBV7-8 and TRBJ1-4): GAGVSQSPRYKVAKRGQDVALRCDPISGHVSLFWYQQALGQGPEFLTYFQNEAQLDKSGLPSDRFFAERPEGSVSTLKIQRTQQEDSAVYLCASSVVGDRGDEKLFFGSGTQLSVL.